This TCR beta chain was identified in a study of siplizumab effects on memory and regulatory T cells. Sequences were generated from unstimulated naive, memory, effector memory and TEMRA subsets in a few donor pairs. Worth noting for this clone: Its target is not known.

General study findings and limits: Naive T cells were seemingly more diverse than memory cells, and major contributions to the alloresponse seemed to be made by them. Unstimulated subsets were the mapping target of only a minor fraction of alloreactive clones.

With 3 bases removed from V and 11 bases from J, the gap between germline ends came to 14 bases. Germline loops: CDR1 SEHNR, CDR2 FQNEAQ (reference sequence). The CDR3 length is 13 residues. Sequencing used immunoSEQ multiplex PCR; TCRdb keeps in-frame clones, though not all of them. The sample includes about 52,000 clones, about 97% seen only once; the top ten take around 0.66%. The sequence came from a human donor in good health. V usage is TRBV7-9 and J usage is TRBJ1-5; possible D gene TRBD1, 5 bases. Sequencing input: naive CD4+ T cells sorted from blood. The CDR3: CASSLDTGLAQHF. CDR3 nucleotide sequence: TGTGCCAGCAGCTTGGACACGGGTTTGGCCCAGCATTTT.